This paragraph covers one T cell receptor (beta chain) sequence. Its antigen is still unknown. No clone much larger than this one lies a single base away; base qualities are absent. The data stem from a study of cytotoxic CD8 clonotypes in ibrutinib-treated CLL listed by TCRdb under 2021. With regard to the full study: The cohort was composed of about 10 relapsed/refractory and 15 treatment-naive patients; IGHV unmutated status was identified in 17 patients. Responses were partial in roughly 25 patients and complete in 2; after median around 65 months follow-up, around 15 stayed in remission and roughly twelve progressed. Response samples were taken after a median of roughly 12 months on treatment, ranging from about 6 to 36 months. An average of around 250,000 productive templates and tens of thousands of productive rearrangements was obtained per sample. Of the roughly 86 people in the trial, around 24 had longitudinal samples available. Cryopreserved peripheral blood mononuclear cells were obtained before treatment, at response, and at either sustained remission or disease progression. Every sample from remission and from progressive disease was obtained while the patients were still on ibrutinib. Overall study outcomes, separate from this receptor: At ibrutinib response clonality went up, during sustained remission it held steady, and at progression it dropped back toward baseline. Baseline clonality was found to be higher than that of age-matched healthy donors and was strongly correlated with circulating CD8+ T-cell counts. Public clonotypes were rare and either contracted or stayed stable during treatment, and the rise in clonality at ibrutinib response reflected the expansion of private clonotypes. Sampling times were not matched between patients in sustained remission and patients whose disease was progressing, and lymph node repertoires were not examined.

The time point label of this sample denotes: 24 months on ibrutinib. Roughly 2 micrograms of genomic DNA were extracted from cryopreserved PBMCs for TCR beta library preparation. Longitudinal blood samples from CLL patients receiving ibrutinib monotherapy were subjected to high-throughput TCR beta sequencing. Patients were enrolled in a phase 2 open-label single-center ibrutinib monotherapy trial. Each clonotype received, on average, 10x coverage in deep resolution sequencing performed on a MiSeq, where the target depth lay between 1 in 1 million and 1 in 200,000 T cells. TCR beta libraries were generated with the immunoSEQ hsTCRB Kit. On the study's bioinformatics: The data were analyzed with ImmunoSEQ Analyzer and ImmunoSEQ Data Assistant, and V, D and J gene assignments followed IMGT definitions. Clonality, which ranges from 0 to 1, was calculated by subtracting the normalized Shannon entropy of productive rearrangement frequencies from one. Only overrepresented clonotypes making up at least 0.05% of the repertoire of each patient were included in the public clonotype analysis. Thirteen age-matched healthy donor repertoires from immuneACCESS were used as controls for clonality. TCRdb retrieved this table from immuneACCESS and kept in-frame rearrangements only. Not all clones are present; in checked studies, unresolved V genes account for under half, and no reason is known for the remainder. V, J and clone size reflect that table, while D and trimming were determined from the DNA. A total of under 300,000 clones appear in this sample, around 70% of them only once. The ten largest make up approximately 15% of the sample.

This sample comprised PBMCs, obtained after 24 months of ibrutinib treatment. This receptor was identified in a human donor with chronic lymphocytic leukemia.

The nucleotides are TGTGCCAGCAGTACACAGGGGGACTCCTACGAGCAGTACTTC. Translated, this gives CASSTQGDSYEQYF. The chain is made from TRBV6-6 and TRBJ2-7, and TRBD1 aligns with 8 junction nucleotides. Trimming accounts for 5 bases at V and 0 bases at J, while the number of junction bases matched to no gene is 3. The CDR3 spans 14 residues, from the cysteine through the phenylalanine. The entry retains the CDR3 DNA only, 42 bases that are in frame from base 1. Looking up the germline V gene (reference sequence) yields CDR1 MNHNY and CDR2 SVGAGI.